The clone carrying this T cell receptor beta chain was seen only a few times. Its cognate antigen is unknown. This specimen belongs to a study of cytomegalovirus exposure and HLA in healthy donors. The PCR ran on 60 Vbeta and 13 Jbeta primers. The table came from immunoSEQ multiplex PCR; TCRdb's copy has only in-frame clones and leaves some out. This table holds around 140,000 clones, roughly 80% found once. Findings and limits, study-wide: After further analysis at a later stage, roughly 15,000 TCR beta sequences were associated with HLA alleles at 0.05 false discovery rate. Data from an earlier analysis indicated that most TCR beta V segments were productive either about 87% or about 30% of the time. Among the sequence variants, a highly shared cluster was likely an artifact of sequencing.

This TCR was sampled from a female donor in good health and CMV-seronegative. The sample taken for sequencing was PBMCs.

The CDR3 DNA is TGTGCCAGCAGCTTAGCGACAGGTTATAATGAAAAACTGTTTTTT. Translating gives CASSLATGYNEKLFF. The chain employs TRBV7-2 and TRBJ1-4; the D gene is possibly TRBD1 (6 bases). There are 15 residues in the CDR3. V lost 0 bases and J 4 bases, leaving 9 bases between the germline ends. From germline, CDR1 is SGHTA and CDR2 FQGNSA.